The sequence of this T cell receptor beta chain was determined in a study of shared clonotypes between healthy human individuals. Sequencing was performed with immunoSEQ multiplex PCR; in TCRdb, only in-frame clones are kept and a portion is missing. The sample lists 1,100,000 or so clones; around 78% were seen once. The CDR3 consists of 13 residues. J was trimmed by 2 bases and V by 10 bases; bases with no gene match: 8. From germline, CDR1 is LNHNV and CDR2 YYDKDF (reference sequence). The rearrangement uses TRBV15 and TRBJ2-7; 7 bases line up with TRBD1. The sequenced sample consisted of memory CD4+ T cells from PBMCs. Stated subset: CD45RA-negative fraction. The receptor comes from a man between 18 and 29 years old in good health. Some clones in this sample may be carry-over from other donors' samples. The DNA for the CDR3 is TGTGCCAAAGAGGGACAGATTCCCTACGAGCAGTACTTC. Translated: CAKEGQIPYEQYF.